This record looks at one T cell receptor (beta chain) sequence and its context. Its antigen is unknown. Trimming pared 7 bases from V and 8 bases from J, leaving 14 bases between. CDR1 MNHEY and CDR2 SVGAGI come from the germline V gene. The CDR3 has 13 amino acids. This sample is part of a study of breast tumors, draining lymph nodes, adjacent tissues. General study results and limits: Tumors had less TCR diversity than lymph nodes, more than nontumor tissue. That most tumor T cells come from lymph nodes remained unproven. Tumor and nontumor repertoires were significantly more similar in luminal-like than in basal-like breast cancer. Data fit most tumor T cells coming from lymph node, expanding in tumor.

TCRdb reprocessed the multiplex PCR reads via MiXCR and lists one record per CDR3 protein. The table has about 14,000 distinct CDR3 sequences, roughly 60% seen once. Sequencing input: tumor-adjacent breast tissue. The rearrangement links TRBV6-5 to TRBJ1-4, with a weak D call TRBD1 (5 bases). This sequence was found in a female donor with breast cancer. Some clones in this sample may be carry-over from other donors' samples. Here the CDR3 DNA reads TGTGCCAGCAAGAGGGGCGGAGGGGAAAAACTGTTTTTT. Its protein product is CASKRGGGEKLFF.